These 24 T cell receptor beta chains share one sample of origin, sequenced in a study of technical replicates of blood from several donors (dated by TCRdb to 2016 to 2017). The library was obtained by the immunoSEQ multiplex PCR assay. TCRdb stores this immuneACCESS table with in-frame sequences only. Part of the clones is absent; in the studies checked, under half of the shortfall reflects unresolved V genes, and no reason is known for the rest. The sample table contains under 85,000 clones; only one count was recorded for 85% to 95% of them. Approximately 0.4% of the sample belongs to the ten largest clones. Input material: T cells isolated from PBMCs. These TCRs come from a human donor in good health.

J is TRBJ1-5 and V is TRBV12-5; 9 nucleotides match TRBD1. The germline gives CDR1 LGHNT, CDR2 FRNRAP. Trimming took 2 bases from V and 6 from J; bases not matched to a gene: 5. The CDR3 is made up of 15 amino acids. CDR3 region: CASGLRDRAGQPQHF. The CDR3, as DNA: TGTGCTAGTGGTTTGCGGGACAGGGCCGGTCAGCCCCAGCATTTT.

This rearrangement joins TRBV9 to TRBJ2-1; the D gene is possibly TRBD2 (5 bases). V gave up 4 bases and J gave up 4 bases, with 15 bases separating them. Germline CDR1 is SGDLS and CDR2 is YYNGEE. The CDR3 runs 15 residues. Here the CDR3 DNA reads TGTGCCAGCAGCCTCGGGATGGGGAGTTACAATGAGCAGTTCTTC. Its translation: CASSLGMGSYNEQFF.

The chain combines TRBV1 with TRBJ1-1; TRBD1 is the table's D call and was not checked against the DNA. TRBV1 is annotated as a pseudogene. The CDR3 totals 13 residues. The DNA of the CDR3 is TGCACCAGCTACCGCAGGGGGCGAACTGAAGCTTTCTTT. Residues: CTSYRRGRTEAFF.

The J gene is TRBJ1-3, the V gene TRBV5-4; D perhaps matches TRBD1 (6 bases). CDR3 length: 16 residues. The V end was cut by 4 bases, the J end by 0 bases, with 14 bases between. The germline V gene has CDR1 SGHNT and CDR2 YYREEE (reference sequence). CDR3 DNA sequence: TGTGCCAGCAGCCCGTGGGGACAAAGCTCTGGAAACACCATATATTTT. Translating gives CASSPWGQSSGNTIYF.

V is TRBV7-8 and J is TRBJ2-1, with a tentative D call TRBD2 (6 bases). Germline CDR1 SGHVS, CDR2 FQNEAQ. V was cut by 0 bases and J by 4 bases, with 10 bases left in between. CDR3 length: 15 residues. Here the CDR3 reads CASSLASGGYNEQFF. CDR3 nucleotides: TGTGCCAGCAGCTTAGCTAGCGGTGGATACAATGAGCAGTTCTTC.

The CDR3 region is CASNEQRNTGELFF. The CDR3 nucleotides read TGTGCCAGCAACGAACAGAGGAACACCGGGGAGCTGTTTTTT. The chain joins TRBV6-1 to TRBJ2-2, with no clear D. The CDR3 covers 14 residues. CDR1 and CDR2 from the germline V gene are MNHNS and SASEGT. The germline V and J ends were trimmed by 7 bases and 1 base, with 10 bases remaining between them.

The CDR3, as DNA: TGTGCCAGCAGCTTAGATTCAGCGTTGGCAAATGAGCAGTTCTTC. Translated: CASSLDSALANEQFF. The chain carries TRBV7-9 and TRBJ2-1; unclear D gene. The V gene lost 1 base and the J gene lost 7 bases, with 14 bases spanning the gap. Germline-derived CDR1 and CDR2 are SEHNR and FQNEAQ (reference sequence). This CDR3 is built from 15 residues.

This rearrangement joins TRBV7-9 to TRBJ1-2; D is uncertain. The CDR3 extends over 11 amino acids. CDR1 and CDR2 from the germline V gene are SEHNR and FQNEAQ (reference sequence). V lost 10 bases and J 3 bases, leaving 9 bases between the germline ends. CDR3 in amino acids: CATTGDYGYTF. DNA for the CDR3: TGTGCCACAACCGGAGACTATGGCTACACCTTC.

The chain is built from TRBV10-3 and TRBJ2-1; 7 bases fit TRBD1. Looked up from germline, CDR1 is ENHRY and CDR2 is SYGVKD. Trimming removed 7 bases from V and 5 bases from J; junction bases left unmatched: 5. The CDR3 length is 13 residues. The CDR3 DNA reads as TGTGCCATCAATGACAGGGATAACAATGAGCAGTTCTTC. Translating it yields CAINDRDNNEQFF.

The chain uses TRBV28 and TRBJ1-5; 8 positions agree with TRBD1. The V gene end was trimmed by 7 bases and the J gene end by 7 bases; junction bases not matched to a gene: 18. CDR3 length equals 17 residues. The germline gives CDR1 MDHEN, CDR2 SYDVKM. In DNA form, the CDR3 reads TGTGCCAGCACCGCACCCTTCAGGACAGGGATAGTACAGCCCCAGCATTTT. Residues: CASTAPFRTGIVQPQHF.

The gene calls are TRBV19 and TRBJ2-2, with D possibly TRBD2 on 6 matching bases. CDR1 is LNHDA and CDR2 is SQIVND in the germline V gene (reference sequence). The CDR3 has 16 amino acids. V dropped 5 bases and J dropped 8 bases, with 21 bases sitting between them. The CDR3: CASSDSDRELAGELFF. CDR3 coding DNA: TGTGCCAGTAGTGACTCCGATCGGGAGTTAGCGGGGGAGCTGTTTTTT. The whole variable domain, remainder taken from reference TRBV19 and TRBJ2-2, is DGGITQSPKYLFRKEGQNVTLSCEQNLNHDAMYWYRQDPGQGLRLIYYSQIVNDFQKGDIAEGYSVSREKKESFPLTVTSAQKNPTAFYLCASSDSDRELAGELFFGEGSRLTVL.

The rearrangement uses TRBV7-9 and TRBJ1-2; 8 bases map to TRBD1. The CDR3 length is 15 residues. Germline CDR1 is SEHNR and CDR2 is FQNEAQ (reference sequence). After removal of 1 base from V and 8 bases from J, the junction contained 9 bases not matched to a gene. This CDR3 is CASSLGLADREGYTF. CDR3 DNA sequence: TGTGCCAGCAGCTTAGGCCTAGCGGACAGGGAAGGCTACACCTTC.

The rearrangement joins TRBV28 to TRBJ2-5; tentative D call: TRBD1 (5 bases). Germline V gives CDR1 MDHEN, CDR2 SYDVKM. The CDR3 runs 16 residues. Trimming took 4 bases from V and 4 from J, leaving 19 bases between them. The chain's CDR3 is CASSYQRTYWVETQYF. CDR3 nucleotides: TGTGCCAGCAGTTATCAAAGGACATATTGGGTAGAGACCCAGTACTTC.

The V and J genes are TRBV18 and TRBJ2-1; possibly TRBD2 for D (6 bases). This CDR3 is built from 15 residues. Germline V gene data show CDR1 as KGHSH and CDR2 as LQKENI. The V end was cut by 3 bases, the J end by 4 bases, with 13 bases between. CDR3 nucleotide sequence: TGTGCCAGCTCACCGCAAACGGGACTTTACAATGAGCAGTTCTTC. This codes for CASSPQTGLYNEQFF.

The CDR3: CASSYREGRTEAFF. CDR3 DNA: TGTGCCAGCAGTTACCGGGAGGGAAGGACTGAAGCTTTCTTT. The chain is built from TRBV6-5 and TRBJ1-1; D gene ambiguous. CDR3 size: 14 residues. The germline V and J ends were trimmed by 2 bases and 5 bases, with 12 bases remaining between them. Germline CDR1 and CDR2: MNHEY and SVGAGI.

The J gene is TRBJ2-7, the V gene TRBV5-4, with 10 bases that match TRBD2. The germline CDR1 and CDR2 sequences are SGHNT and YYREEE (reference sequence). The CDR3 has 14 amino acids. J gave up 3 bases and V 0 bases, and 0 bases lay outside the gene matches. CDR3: CASSLASGSYEQYF. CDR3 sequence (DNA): TGTGCCAGCAGCTTGGCTAGCGGGAGCTACGAGCAGTACTTC.

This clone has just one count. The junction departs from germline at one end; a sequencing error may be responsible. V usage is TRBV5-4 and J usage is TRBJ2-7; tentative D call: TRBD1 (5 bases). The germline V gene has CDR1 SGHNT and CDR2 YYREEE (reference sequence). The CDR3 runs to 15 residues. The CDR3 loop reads CASSLAVDSENERYF. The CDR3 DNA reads TGTGCCAGCAGCTTGGCGGTAGACAGCGAGAACGAGCGGTACTTC.

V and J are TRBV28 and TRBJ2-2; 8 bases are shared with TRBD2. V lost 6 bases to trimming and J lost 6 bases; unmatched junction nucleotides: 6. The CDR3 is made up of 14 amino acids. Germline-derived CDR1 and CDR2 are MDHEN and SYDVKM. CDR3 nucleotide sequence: TGTGCCAGCAGGAGCGGGAGTGTGTCCGGGGAGCTGTTTTTT. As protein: CASRSGSVSGELFF.

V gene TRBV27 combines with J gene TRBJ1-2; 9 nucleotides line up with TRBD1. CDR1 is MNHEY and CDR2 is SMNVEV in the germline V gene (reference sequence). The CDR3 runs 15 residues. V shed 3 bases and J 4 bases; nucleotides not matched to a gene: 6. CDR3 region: CASSLGTGSPYGYTF. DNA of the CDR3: TGTGCCAGCAGTTTGGGGACAGGGTCCCCCTATGGCTACACCTTC.

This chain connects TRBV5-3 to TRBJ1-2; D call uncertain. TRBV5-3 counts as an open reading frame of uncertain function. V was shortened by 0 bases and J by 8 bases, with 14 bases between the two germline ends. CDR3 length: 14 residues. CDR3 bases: TGTGCCAGAAGCTTGGGACTCTTCCCGGGGGGCTACACCTTC. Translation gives CARSLGLFPGGYTF.

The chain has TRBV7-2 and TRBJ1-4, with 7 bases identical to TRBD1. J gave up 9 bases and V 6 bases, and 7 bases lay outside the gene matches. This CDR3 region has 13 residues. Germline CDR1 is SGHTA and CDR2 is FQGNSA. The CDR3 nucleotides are TGTGCCAGCAGGGAACAGGGGATTCAAAAACTGTTTTTT. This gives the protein CASREQGIQKLFF.

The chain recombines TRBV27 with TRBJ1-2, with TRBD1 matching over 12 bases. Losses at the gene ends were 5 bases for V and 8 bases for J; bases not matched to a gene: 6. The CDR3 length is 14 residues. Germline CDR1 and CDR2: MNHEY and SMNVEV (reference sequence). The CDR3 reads CASSPTGTGGGYTF. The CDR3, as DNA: TGTGCCAGCAGTCCCACGGGGACAGGGGGCGGCTACACCTTC.

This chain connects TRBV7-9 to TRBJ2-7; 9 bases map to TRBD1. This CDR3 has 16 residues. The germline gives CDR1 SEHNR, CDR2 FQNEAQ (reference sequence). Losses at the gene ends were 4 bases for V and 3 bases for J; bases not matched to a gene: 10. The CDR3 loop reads CASSSPGQGKFYEQYF. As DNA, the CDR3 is TGTGCCAGCAGCTCGCCGGGACAGGGAAAGTTCTACGAGCAGTACTTC.

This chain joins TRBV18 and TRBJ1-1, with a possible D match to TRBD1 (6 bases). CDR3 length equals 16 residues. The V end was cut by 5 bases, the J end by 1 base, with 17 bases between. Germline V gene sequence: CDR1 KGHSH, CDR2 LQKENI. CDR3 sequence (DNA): TGTGCCAGCTCATCATTACAGGGAAAGGGGAACACTGAAGCTTTCTTT. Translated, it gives CASSSLQGKGNTEAFF.